The sample holds a few counts of the clone carrying this T cell receptor (beta chain). What it recognizes is unknown. The same primary tumor site was biopsied both before and after PD-1 blockade. This entry is derived from a study of T cells in tumors after PD-1 blockade. Study summary: Patients received pembrolizumab 200 mg every 3 weeks or cemiplimab 350 mg every 2 weeks. On average, tumor samples gave about 26,000 TCR templates and about 6,300 unique clonotypes.

Only in-frame clones appear in the TCRdb table, and some are missing; sequencing was by immunoSEQ multiplex PCR. The table lists 11,000 or so clones, approximately 63% of them singletons, with about 15% in the top ten. The CDR3 runs to 14 residues. Trimming pared 6 bases from V and 6 bases from J, leaving 14 bases between. Germline CDR1 and CDR2: KGHDR and SFDVKD. Notes on the study in general: Clonal replacement, not reinvigoration, is suggested for expanded exhausted CD8+ clones after therapy.

The sequence came from a human donor with basal cell carcinoma. This chain joins TRBV24-1 and TRBJ2-1, with D possibly being TRBD2 (6 bases). The starting material was tumor tissue, obtained before anti-PD-1 treatment. The CDR3 region has the DNA TGTGCCACCAGTCGGGGGAAGGTGGGCAATGAGCAGTTCTTC. This codes for CATSRGKVGNEQFF.